One T cell receptor (beta chain) is described in this entry. These data originate in a study of OX40 agonist ivuxolimab in advanced cancers. V dropped 7 bases and J dropped 9; count of bases not matched to a gene: 15. Germline CDR1 is LNHDA and CDR2 is SQIVND (reference sequence). The CDR3 is 16 amino acids. Assay: immunoSEQ multiplex PCR; the TCRdb copy retains only in-frame clones and omits some. This table has approximately 64,000 clones, roughly 87% appearing once. The sequence was collected from an adult with an advanced solid tumor such as melanoma, head and neck, liver or kidney cancer. The rearrangement links TRBV19 to TRBJ2-1, with 10 bases matching TRBD1. The sequences come from CD4+ or CD8+ T cells sorted from blood, collected in a trial of the OX40 agonist ivuxolimab. The CDR3 protein is CASTLRQGAAGLEQFF. The DNA for the CDR3 is TGTGCCAGTACCCTGCGACAGGGGGCTGCCGGGCTTGAGCAGTTCTTC.